These 24 T cell receptor beta chains originate from one sample sequenced in a study of radiotherapy plus CTLA-4 blockade in lung cancer. Data came from immunoSEQ multiplex PCR; TCRdb stores just in-frame clones and leaves some out. The data contain 75,000 to 100,000 clones, approximately 78% of them singletons. Sequenced here: peripheral blood, sampled from a patient treated with radiotherapy plus ipilimumab. The receptors were sampled from a human donor with non-small cell lung cancer who had a partial response to radiotherapy plus ipilimumab.

This clone was seen a single time. The chain links TRBV2 to TRBJ1-2; D not resolved. CDR1 SNHLY and CDR2 FYNNEI come from the germline V gene. Deletions cut 4 bases from V and 5 bases from J, with 11 bases between. This CDR3 spans 13 amino acids. CDR3 loop: CASSGTRGYGYTF. The CDR3 coding sequence is TGTGCCAGCAGTGGGACCCGGGGATATGGCTACACCTTC.

The rearrangement links TRBV10-3 to TRBJ2-6, with D perhaps TRBD1 (5 bases). There are 16 residues in the CDR3. The germline V and J ends were trimmed by 5 bases and 4 bases, with 15 bases remaining between them. In germline, CDR1 is ENHRY, CDR2 SYGVKD. CDR3 coding DNA: TGTGCCATCAGTACCGTCAGGGATTCAGGGGCCAACGTCCTGACTTTC. It translates to CAISTVRDSGANVLTF.

The chain uses TRBV27 and TRBJ2-7; a possible D gene is TRBD1 (5 bases). The V gene lost 4 bases and the J gene lost 4 bases, with 14 bases spanning the gap. The V gene's germline CDR1 is MNHEY and CDR2 SMNVEV (reference sequence). CDR3 length equals 14 residues. This CDR3 reads CASSSRDRSYEQYF. CDR3 DNA sequence: TGTGCCAGCAGTTCGAGAGACAGATCGTACGAGCAGTACTTC.

The V call is TRBV7-2, the J call TRBJ2-7; no clear D. There are 14 residues in the CDR3. V dropped 2 bases and J dropped 1 base, with 9 bases sitting between them. Per the germline V gene, CDR1 is SGHTA and CDR2 is FQGNSA. The CDR3 reads CASSLRPRSYEQYF. The CDR3, as DNA: TGTGCCAGCAGCTTACGTCCCAGATCCTACGAGCAGTACTTC.

V and J are TRBV28 and TRBJ1-2, with D uncertain. The CDR3 is made up of 13 amino acids. V gave up 6 bases and J gave up 5 bases, with 13 bases separating them. Germline loops: CDR1 MDHEN, CDR2 SYDVKM. This chain's CDR3 is CASRVGVEYGYTF. CDR3 bases: TGTGCCAGCAGGGTCGGGGTAGAGTATGGCTACACCTTC.

Only a few counts were recorded for this clone. The chain carries TRBV28 and TRBJ2-3, with 8 bases lining up with TRBD2. Germline trimming cut 3 bases from V and 2 bases from J; bases unmatched to any gene: 4. The germline gives CDR1 MDHEN, CDR2 SYDVKM. The CDR3 contains 15 residues. CDR3 nucleotides: TGTGCCAGCAGTTTTAGAGGACTAGCCACAGATACGCAGTATTTT. The encoded protein is CASSFRGLATDTQYF.

The V and J genes are TRBV18 and TRBJ2-7; D not certain. The germline V and J ends were trimmed by 2 bases and 0 bases, with 5 bases remaining between them. The CDR3 has 13 amino acids. Germline V gene lookup returns CDR1 KGHSH and CDR2 LQKENI. Here the CDR3 reads CASSPTASYEQYF. CDR3 in DNA: TGTGCCAGCTCACCAACAGCCTCCTACGAGCAGTACTTC. The whole variable domain, filled in from reference TRBV18 and TRBJ2-7, reads NAGVMQNPRHLVRRRGQEARLRCSPMKGHSHVYWYRQLPEEGLKFMVYLQKENIIDESGMPKERFSAEFPKEGPSILRIQQVVRGDSAAYFCASSPTASYEQYFGPGTRLTVT.

The chain recombines TRBV5-1 with TRBJ2-5; TRBD1 is a possible D gene (6 bases). Trimming removed 3 bases at V and 5 bases at J, with 14 bases between. CDR3 size: 14 residues. Germline CDR1 reads SGHRS; CDR2 reads YFSETQ. CDR3 DNA sequence: TGCGCCAGCAGCTATAACAGGGAAGGGGAGACCCAGTACTTC. This codes for CASSYNREGETQYF.

This clone came up once. The V and J genes are TRBV2 and TRBJ1-1, with unresolved D. CDR3 size: 13 residues. V was shortened by 7 bases and J by 4 bases, with 13 bases between the two germline ends. The germline CDR1 and CDR2 sequences are SNHLY and FYNNEI. CDR3 amino acids: CASTPRTGTEAFF. The CDR3, as DNA: TGTGCCAGCACCCCTAGAACGGGCACTGAAGCTTTCTTT.

The chain is built from TRBV5-1 and TRBJ2-7; TRBD2 agrees at 7 bases. This CDR3 contains 13 residues. The V segment lost 4 bases and the J segment 4 bases; nucleotides outside the gene matches: 5. The germline gives CDR1 SGHRS, CDR2 YFSETQ. The CDR3 protein is CASSVASGYEQYF. DNA for the CDR3: TGCGCCAGCAGCGTGGCTAGCGGATACGAGCAGTACTTC. Together with reference TRBV5-1 and TRBJ2-7, the CDR3 gives the full variable domain: KAGVTQTPRYLIKTRGQQVTLSCSPISGHRSVSWYQQTPGQGLQFLFEYFSETQRNKGNFPGRFSGRQFSNSRSEMNVSTLELGDSALYLCASSVASGYEQYFGPGTRLTVT.

The chain uses TRBV19 and TRBJ1-5; possible D gene TRBD1, 5 bases. Trimming removed 3 bases from V and 0 bases from J, with 12 bases in between. Per the germline V gene, CDR1 is LNHDA and CDR2 is SQIVND (reference sequence). There are 16 residues in the CDR3. CDR3 in amino acids: CASSIFTGDSNQPQHF. The CDR3 coding sequence is TGTGCCAGTAGTATCTTTACGGGGGATAGCAATCAGCCCCAGCATTTT.

Here the CDR3 reads CASWTENTGELFF. The CDR3 DNA reads TGCGCCAGTTGGACAGAGAACACCGGGGAGCTGTTTTTT. The chain employs TRBV10-1 and TRBJ2-2; D possibly corresponds to TRBD1 (6 bases). Trimming cost V 9 bases and J 1 base, with 9 bases left between them. Germline V gene sequence: CDR1 WNHNN, CDR2 SYGVQD (reference sequence). The CDR3 runs 13 residues.

A single count supports this clone. This chain uses TRBV9 with TRBJ2-5; 8 bases are shared with TRBD1. Germline V lookup: CDR1 SGDLS, CDR2 YYNGEE. Losses at the gene ends were 0 bases for V and 4 bases for J; bases not matched to a gene: 5. The CDR3 contains 15 residues. The CDR3 reads CASSVGGRGPETQYF. The CDR3 nucleotides read TGTGCCAGCAGCGTAGGTGGCAGGGGGCCAGAGACCCAGTACTTC.

This clone was detected once. The CDR3: CAISESVSYEQYF. CDR3 DNA sequence: TGTGCCATCAGTGAGTCGGTCAGCTACGAGCAGTACTTC. The chain has TRBV10-3 and TRBJ2-7; no reliable D call. The length of the CDR3 is 13 residues. Germline values: CDR1 ENHRY, CDR2 SYGVKD. Trimming stripped 0 bases from V and 3 bases from J, with 6 bases between.

This chain uses TRBV28 with TRBJ2-3; 11 bases are a match to TRBD2. The CDR3 consists of 15 residues. V gave up 4 bases and J gave up 4 bases; unmatched junction bases: 4. Per germline, CDR1 MDHEN and CDR2 SYDVKM. The CDR3 DNA follows: TGTGCCAGCAGTTCGTTAGCGGGAGGGGCAGATACGCAGTATTTT. Residues: CASSSLAGGADTQYF.

The rearrangement joins TRBV7-9 to TRBJ1-6; D call uncertain. This CDR3 region has 14 residues. Per germline, CDR1 SEHNR and CDR2 FQNEAQ (reference sequence). V lost 11 bases to trimming and J lost 5 bases, with 16 bases between them. CDR3 DNA: TGTGCCTCCCAAGGCAGACTTAATAATTCACCCCTCCACTTT. It codes for CASQGRLNNSPLHF.

The chain links TRBV28 to TRBJ2-3; the match to TRBD2 covers 11 bases. The CDR3 spans 16 residues. The V segment lost 6 bases and the J segment 3 bases; nucleotides outside the gene matches: 8. CDR1 is MDHEN, CDR2 SYDVKM, per germline. The CDR3 sequence: CASSTTSGRRTDTQYF. CDR3 in DNA: TGTGCCAGCAGCACAACTAGCGGGAGAAGGACAGATACGCAGTATTTT.

This clone occurred once. The gene calls are TRBV2 and TRBJ2-5; 7 bases line up with TRBD1. The CDR3 contains 13 residues. Trimming cost V 8 bases and J 4 bases; bases outside gene matches: 7. The germline V gene encodes CDR1 SNHLY and CDR2 FYNNEI. CDR3 residues: CASGFQGVETQYF. DNA of the CDR3: TGTGCCAGCGGCTTTCAGGGGGTAGAGACCCAGTACTTC.

The gene calls are TRBV28 and TRBJ2-7; 7 bases are shared with TRBD1. The V gene's germline CDR1 is MDHEN and CDR2 SYDVKM. This CDR3 contains 15 residues. The V gene end was trimmed by 2 bases and the J gene end by 3 bases; junction bases not matched to a gene: 7. CDR3 nucleotide sequence: TGTGCCAGCAGTTTAGCCGGGACAGCAAGCTACGAGCAGTACTTC. It codes for CASSLAGTASYEQYF.

The chain uses TRBV19 and TRBJ2-1; a possible D gene is TRBD1 (6 bases). CDR1 LNHDA and CDR2 SQIVND come from the germline V gene (reference sequence). V shed 7 bases and J shed 0 bases, with 22 bases lying between them. There are 18 residues in the CDR3. CDR3 bases: TGTGCCAGTAAGACAGGTCCGGGTTTAACCAGCTCCTACAATGAGCAGTTCTTC. It specifies CASKTGPGLTSSYNEQFF.

This rearrangement joins TRBV7-9 to TRBJ2-1; weak D call: TRBD1 (6 bases). This CDR3 contains 13 residues. Germline V CDR1 and CDR2: SEHNR, FQNEAQ (reference sequence). Trimming cost V 5 bases and J 12 bases, with 17 bases left between them. CDR3 in amino acids: CASSETQGPGQFF. CDR3 sequence (DNA): TGTGCCAGCAGCGAGACACAGGGTCCCGGGCAGTTCTTC. Filled out from reference TRBV7-9 and TRBJ2-1, the complete variable domain reads DTGVSQNPRHKITKRGQNVTFRCDPISEHNRLYWYRQTLGQGPEFLTYFQNEAQLEKSRLLSDRFSAERPKGSFSTLEIQRTEQGDSAMYLCASSETQGPGQFFGPGTRLTVL.

The V and J genes are TRBV20-1 and TRBJ2-7; D remains unclear. Germline lookup yields CDR1 DFQATT and CDR2 SNEGSKA (reference sequence). The CDR3 contains 10 residues. The CDR3 here is CSGGNYEQYF. In DNA form, the CDR3 reads TGCAGCGGCGGAAACTACGAGCAGTACTTC.

The CDR3, as DNA: TGTGCCAGTAGTATTGGGACAGGGACCTATGGCTACACCTTC. Translated, it gives CASSIGTGTYGYTF. The rearrangement links TRBV19 to TRBJ1-2; 9 bases align to TRBD1. V trimming: 3 bases; J trimming: 4 bases; junction bases outside the gene matches: 3. Germline V gives CDR1 LNHDA, CDR2 SQIVND (reference sequence). The CDR3 sequence is 14 residues long.

The V gene is TRBV19, the J gene TRBJ2-1, with 9 bases fitting TRBD2. Germline CDR1 is LNHDA and CDR2 is SQIVND (reference sequence). V trimming: 6 bases; J trimming: 4 bases; junction bases outside the gene matches: 10. The CDR3 totals 16 residues. The CDR3 loop reads CASSKGGSGSYNEQFF. CDR3 nucleotide sequence: TGTGCCAGTAGCAAGGGGGGTAGCGGGAGTTACAATGAGCAGTTCTTC.